A selection of T cell receptor beta chains follows, all from one sample in a study of T cells in localized non-small cell lung cancer. Clones were sequenced by immunoSEQ multiplex PCR, and TCRdb holds only the in-frame ones, with some missing. Altogether around 9,200 clones are present, about nine tenths being singletons, with the ten largest covering about 2.4%. Source: peripheral blood, taken before any cancer treatment. All receptors come from a female donor over 55 with stage II squamous cell lung carcinoma. CDR3s include the opening cysteine and the closing phenylalanine or tryptophan.

>TRBV12-5
CASGVRHLRTKSGQRPDF
>TRBV19
CASSIGAGTEAFF
>TRBV25-1
CASSAGTAEKLFF
>TRBV6-1
CASSDEFGPRNEQFF
>TRBV2
CASSHSLGDDYNQPQHF
>TRBV5-8
CASDSYYNSPLHF
>TRBV2
CATEAIFLGTEAFF
>TRBV2
CAISGTDNFGTNEKLFF
>TRBV11-2
CASSRTGVGSYEQYF
>TRBV5-1
CASSPSQTDTQYF
>TRBV10-3
CATRLAGGDEQFF
>TRBV5-1
CASSSDPNQPQHF
>TRBV5-1
CASSRDGLGTEAFF
>TRBV19
CASSSPGLQETQYF
>TRBV7-2
CASSFLGQGSEQYF
>TRBV28
CASRTGGTEAFF
>TRBV5-1
CASSLEGRRADTQYF
>TRBV10-3
CATVRDTEAFF
>TRBV19
CASLGTYYGYTF
>TRBV19
CASSPKPLTSGRAGGELFF
>TRBV20-1
CSASRGVQYF
>TRBV7-6
CASSLVQTGGVDGYTF
>TRBV5-1
CASSAGPGVNEKLFF
>TRBV5-5
CASSPSSGRSSYNEQFF
>TRBV9
CASSSTLGGLGEAFF
>TRBV6-5
CASQQSSSYNEQFF
>TRBV6-1
CASSEGTVEAFF
>TRBV6-6
CASSSGLGYTF
>TRBV5-1
CASSLQHSQTDTQYF
>TRBV18
CASSPFTDTQYF
>TRBV2
CASSADRGDGYTF
>TRBV27
CASSPTGRGGETQYF
>TRBV5-1
CASSPTQGGMNEQYF
>TRBV2
CASSGPGGLSNQPQHF
>TRBV7-9
CAASSGYNEQFF
>TRBV30
CAWSVKGAKNIQYF
>TRBV7-2
CASVPRVGGGYTF
>TRBV11-2
CASSLDQYNEQFF
>TRBV5-1
CASSSLASSYEQYF
>TRBV6-1
CATVRGVASTDTQYF
>TRBV29-1
CSVEAEDPYTF
>TRBV7-8
CASSDRRIVADTQYF
>TRBV5-1
CASSLGDRGGRTEAFF
>TRBV9
CASSVGVNYGYTF
>TRBV6-5
CASSTGFGTEAFF
>TRBV28
CASSARDLQPQHF
>TRBV4-2
CASSRDKDGNTIYF
>TRBV7-9
CASSPWNTEAFF
>TRBV5-4
CASSSPRDRAANYGYTF